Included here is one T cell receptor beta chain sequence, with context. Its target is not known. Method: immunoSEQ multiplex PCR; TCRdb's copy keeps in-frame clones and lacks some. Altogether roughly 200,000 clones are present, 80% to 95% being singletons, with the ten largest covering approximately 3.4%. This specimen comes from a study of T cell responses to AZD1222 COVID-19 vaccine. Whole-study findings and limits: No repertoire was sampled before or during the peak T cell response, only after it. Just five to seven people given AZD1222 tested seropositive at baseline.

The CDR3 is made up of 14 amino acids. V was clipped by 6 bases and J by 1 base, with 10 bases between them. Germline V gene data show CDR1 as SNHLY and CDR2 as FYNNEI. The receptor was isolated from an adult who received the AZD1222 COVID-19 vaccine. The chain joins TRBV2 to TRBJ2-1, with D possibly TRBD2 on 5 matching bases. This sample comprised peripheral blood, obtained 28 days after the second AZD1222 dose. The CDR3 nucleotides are TGTGCCAGCAGGGGAGACTTGTCCTACAATGAGCAGTTCTTC. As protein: CASRGDLSYNEQFF.